These 7 T cell receptor beta chains were all obtained from the same sample, sequenced in a study of CD8 T cells in Susac syndrome. When the RNA was reverse transcribed, random hexamers were used with an input of roughly 0.45 to 1 ug. MiXCR, applied by TCRdb to the immunoSEQ multiplex PCR reads, yields one record per CDR3 protein. The sample includes some 130,000 distinct CDR3 sequences, roughly 94% of them seen just once. Sequencing was performed on CD4+ T cells from PBMCs. These TCRs come from a human donor with multiple sclerosis.

CDR3 coding DNA: TGTGCCAGCAGTGAAGGGACTTACCTACTGGAGCAGTACTTC. This sequence encodes CASSEGTYLLEQYF. The V call is TRBV2, the J call TRBJ2-7; weak D call: TRBD2 (5 bases). This CDR3 region has 14 residues. V was trimmed by 1 base and J by 7 bases, leaving 14 bases between them. Germline values: CDR1 SNHLY, CDR2 FYNNEI.

The gene calls are TRBV28 and TRBJ2-7, with D hard to call. Trimming took 2 bases from V and 9 from J, leaving 23 bases between them. CDR1 is MDHEN, CDR2 SYDVKM, per germline. This CDR3 contains 16 residues. The CDR3 here is CASSLNSNPNSRVQYF. For the CDR3, the DNA is TGTGCCAGCAGTTTAAACTCCAACCCAAACTCTAGGGTGCAGTACTTC.

The CDR3 DNA sequence: TGTGCCAGCAGCCCTGACCGGGACACCCTCGGGCAGTACTTC. It codes for CASSPDRDTLGQYF. The chain employs TRBV11-2 and TRBJ2-7; perhaps TRBD1 as D (6 bases). Germline CDR1 SGHAT, CDR2 FQNNGV. This CDR3 is built from 14 residues. V gave up 5 bases and J gave up 9 bases, with 20 bases separating them.

This clonotype was detected only a few times. The chain is built from TRBV2 and TRBJ1-5, with D unclear. V lost 4 bases, J lost 5 bases, and 9 bases lay in between. The CDR3 contains 13 residues. Germline loops: CDR1 SNHLY, CDR2 FYNNEI. CDR3 residues: CASSVDGDQPQHF. The DNA for the CDR3 is TGTGCCAGCAGTGTGGACGGGGATCAGCCCCAGCATTTT.

The CDR3: CASSPLASGSSYEQYF. CDR3 in DNA: TGTGCCAGCTCACCGCTAGCTAGCGGGAGCTCCTACGAGCAGTACTTC. The rearrangement links TRBV18 to TRBJ2-7; 10 bases align to TRBD2. This CDR3 has 16 residues. Germline V lookup: CDR1 KGHSH, CDR2 LQKENI. Trimming took 3 bases from V and 0 from J; bases not matched to a gene: 5.

The genes are TRBV10-1 and TRBJ2-7; possible D gene TRBD2, 6 bases. Germline CDR1 is WNHNN and CDR2 is SYGVQD (reference sequence). The CDR3 extends over 14 amino acids. With 9 bases removed from V and 0 bases from J, the gap between germline ends came to 15 bases. The CDR3 region is CASSPVSGSYEQYF. The CDR3 nucleotides read TGCGCCAGTTCTCCCGTTAGCGGCTCCTACGAGCAGTACTTC.

The CDR3 bases are TGCAGCGTCCTACAGGGGGCAGAAGGGGCCCTAATGAACACTGAAGCTTTCTTT. Protein sequence: CSVLQGAEGALMNTEAFF. J is TRBJ1-1 and V is TRBV29-1; the match to TRBD1 covers 9 bases. With V trimmed by 6 bases and J by 0 bases, 17 bases remained unmatched. Germline V CDR1 and CDR2: SQVTM, ANQGSEA. The CDR3 loop spans 18 amino acids. Drawing the rest from reference TRBV29-1 and TRBJ1-1, the complete variable domain is SAVISQKPSRDICQRGTSLTIQCQVDSQVTMMFWYRQQPGQSLTLIATANQGSEATYESGFVIDKFPISRPNLTFSTLTVSNMSPEDSSIYLCSVLQGAEGALMNTEAFFGQGTRLTVV.